Each of the 18 T cell receptor beta chains below was sequenced from the same sample in a study of radiotherapy plus CTLA-4 blockade in lung cancer. Repertoires were generated with immunoSEQ multiplex PCR, while TCRdb's copy carries only in-frame clones and drops some. The table has just over 60,000 clones, roughly 80% seen once. The sample here was peripheral blood, taken from a patient treated with radiotherapy plus ipilimumab. These receptors all stem from a human donor with non-small cell lung cancer who had a complete response to radiotherapy plus ipilimumab.

In its sample, this clone was seen once. The chain employs TRBV30 and TRBJ2-1; 13 nucleotides align to TRBD2. CDR3 size: 15 residues. J gave up 6 bases and V 7 bases, and 9 bases lay outside the gene matches. Germline lookup yields CDR1 GTSNPN and CDR2 SVGIG (reference sequence). This CDR3 reads CASRLAGGRRNEQFF. The CDR3, as DNA: TGTGCCTCCAGACTAGCGGGAGGACGGCGCAATGAGCAGTTCTTC.

J is TRBJ2-3 and V is TRBV5-4; D remains ambiguous. Trimming shortened V by 0 bases and J by 1 base, and 9 bases separated the two germline ends. This CDR3 is built from 15 residues. Germline V gene sequence: CDR1 SGHNT, CDR2 YYREEE (reference sequence). CDR3 nucleotide sequence: TGTGCCAGCAGCTTGGGGACCTCTGGCACAGATACGCAGTATTTT. Translating it yields CASSLGTSGTDTQYF.

This clone was detected only once. This chain uses TRBV23-1 with TRBJ2-7; weak D call: TRBD1 (6 bases). TRBV23-1 is an ORF for which the function is uncertain. This CDR3 comprises 11 residues. Trimming removed 8 bases at V and 4 bases at J, with 9 bases between. The CDR3 region has the DNA TGCGCCAGCGCAGGGGAGTACGAGCAGTACGTC. Amino acid sequence: CASAGEYEQYV.

The CDR3 bases are TGTGCCAGCAGCTTACGGGTTGGCTACGAGCAGTACGTC. Protein: CASSLRVGYEQYV. The V gene is TRBV7-8, the J gene TRBJ2-7; unclear D gene. Per germline, CDR1 SGHVS and CDR2 FQNEAQ. V shed 2 bases and J shed 3 bases, with 8 bases lying between them. The CDR3 sequence is 13 residues long.

V is TRBV30 and J is TRBJ1-4; D gene uncertain. This CDR3 has 15 residues. V lost 3 bases and J lost 0, with 11 bases in between. Germline CDR1 GTSNPN, CDR2 SVGIG (reference sequence). The DNA of the CDR3 is TGTGCCTGGAGGCAATTGGGAGCAACTAATGAAAAACTGTTTTTT. Translating gives CAWRQLGATNEKLFF.

The rearrangement links TRBV6-5 to TRBJ2-1; tentative D call: TRBD2 (5 bases). This CDR3 comprises 16 residues. V was cut by 0 bases and J by 2 bases, with 11 bases left in between. The germline V gene has CDR1 MNHEY and CDR2 SVGAGI. The CDR3 region has the DNA TGTGCCAGCAGTTACTCGATTTCGGGAACCTACAATGAGCAGTTCTTC. Residues: CASSYSISGTYNEQFF.

The chain recombines TRBV6-1 with TRBJ1-4; 9 bases are shared with TRBD1. CDR3 size: 16 residues. The germline CDR1 and CDR2 sequences are MNHNS and SASEGT. V was pared by 3 bases and J by 0 bases, with 2 bases of the junction left unmatched. The DNA of the CDR3 is TGTGCCAGCAGTGACAGACAGGGGGCAACTAATGAAAAACTGTTTTTT. It codes for CASSDRQGATNEKLFF.

The V call is TRBV19, the J call TRBJ1-1; TRBD1 is a possible D gene (6 bases). The V end lost 7 bases, the J end lost 2 bases, and 14 bases lay between the germline ends. Germline-derived CDR1 and CDR2 are LNHDA and SQIVND (reference sequence). CDR3 length: 14 residues. CDR3 DNA sequence: TGTGCCAGTAACCCAGGACAGTATAACACTGAAGCTTTCTTT. The encoded protein is CASNPGQYNTEAFF.

This sequence joins TRBV7-9 and TRBJ2-5; possible D gene TRBD1, 8 bases. V gave up 1 base and J gave up 2 bases, with 20 bases separating them. This CDR3 region has 18 residues. Germline lookup yields CDR1 SEHNR and CDR2 FQNEAQ (reference sequence). CDR3: CASSLGLGGTGRQETQYF. The CDR3 coding sequence is TGTGCCAGCAGCTTAGGGCTGGGGGGGACAGGCAGACAAGAGACCCAGTACTTC.

The rearrangement joins TRBV6-5 to TRBJ2-5, with 7 bases lining up with TRBD1. This CDR3 is 14 amino acids long. The trim removed 4 bases at V and 2 bases at J, leaving 4 bases unmatched. Germline V gene sequence: CDR1 MNHEY, CDR2 SVGAGI. Written as DNA, the CDR3 is TGTGCCAGCAGTTGGACAGGACTTCAAGAGACCCAGTACTTC. It encodes CASSWTGLQETQYF.

The chain recombines TRBV14 with TRBJ2-7; TRBD1 might be the D (6 bases). V shed 10 bases and J shed 7 bases, with 23 bases lying between them. Germline CDR1 is SGHDN and CDR2 is FVKESK. The CDR3 spans 14 residues. CDR3 protein: CAIESRRGSREQYV. The CDR3 DNA is TGTGCCATCGAAAGCCGAAGGGGGTCGAGGGAGCAGTACGTC.

The chain employs TRBV7-9 and TRBJ2-2; TRBD1 matches 7 bases. Per germline, CDR1 SEHNR and CDR2 FQNEAQ (reference sequence). The CDR3 is made up of 12 amino acids. Unmatched junction bases numbered 2, after V lost 6 bases and J lost 7 bases. Here the CDR3 DNA reads TGTGCCAGCAGGCCAGGGGGCGGGGAGCTGTTTTTT. This codes for CASRPGGGELFF.

This clone was found a few times. The chain recombines TRBV11-3 with TRBJ2-3; D tentatively reads TRBD1 or TRBD2 (5 bases each). Germline CDR1 reads SGHNT; CDR2 reads YENEEA. Trimming left V 5 bases short and J 6 bases short, with 18 bases between. This CDR3 has 15 amino acids. The CDR3 bases are TGTGCCAGCAGCCGACGCCAAGGGACGCGGGATACGCAGTATTTT. Residues: CASSRRQGTRDTQYF. The full variable domain, in which reference TRBV11-3 and TRBJ2-3 provide the parts outside the CDR3, is EAGVVQSPRYKIIEKKQPVAFWCNPISGHNTLYWYLQNLGQGPELLIRYENEEAVDDSQLPKDRFSAERLKGVDSTLKIQPAELGDSAVYLCASSRRQGTRDTQYFGPGTRLTVL.

The gene calls are TRBV5-4 and TRBJ2-6; D is tentatively TRBD1 or TRBD2 (6 bases each). V was clipped by 7 bases and J by 2 bases, with 13 bases between them. The CDR3 loop spans 15 amino acids. CDR1 is SGHNT and CDR2 is YYREEE in the germline V gene (reference sequence). In DNA form, the CDR3 reads TGTGCCAGCCAACGCCGGGGGCCTGGGGCCAACGTCCTGACTTTC. This translates into CASQRRGPGANVLTF.

The CDR3 spells CSVDGTALRADTQYF. In DNA, the CDR3 is TGCAGCGTTGACGGGACCGCACTCCGGGCAGATACGCAGTATTTT. The chain has TRBV29-1 and TRBJ2-3; tentatively, D is TRBD1 or TRBD2 (5 bases each). The CDR3 extends over 15 amino acids. V shed 3 bases and J shed 4 bases, with 17 bases lying between them. Germline assignment: CDR1 SQVTM and CDR2 ANQGSEA.

The chain recombines TRBV28 with TRBJ1-2; no clear D gene. Deletions cut 8 bases from V and 4 bases from J, with 11 bases between. The length of the CDR3 is 12 residues. CDR1 MDHEN and CDR2 SYDVKM come from the germline V gene. CDR3 sequence: CASQKGSYGYTF. The CDR3, as DNA: TGTGCCAGCCAAAAGGGAAGCTATGGCTACACCTTC.

This clone occurred a few times. The CDR3: CASSESSYEQYF. The DNA for the CDR3 is TGCGCCAGCAGCGAGAGCTCCTACGAGCAGTACTTC. The chain joins TRBV5-1 to TRBJ2-7; D gene ambiguous. V lost 4 bases, J lost 0 bases, and 5 bases lay in between. The CDR3 is 12 residues long. The germline V gene has CDR1 SGHRS and CDR2 YFSETQ.

The rearrangement uses TRBV11-3 and TRBJ2-5, with 11 nucleotides matching TRBD2. Trimming removed 7 bases from V and 5 bases from J; junction bases left unmatched: 15. The CDR3 covers 17 residues. Germline V gives CDR1 SGHNT, CDR2 YENEEA. Here the CDR3 reads CASIPGILAGASETQYF. Here the CDR3 DNA reads TGTGCCAGCATCCCGGGGATACTAGCGGGAGCTAGTGAGACCCAGTACTTC.